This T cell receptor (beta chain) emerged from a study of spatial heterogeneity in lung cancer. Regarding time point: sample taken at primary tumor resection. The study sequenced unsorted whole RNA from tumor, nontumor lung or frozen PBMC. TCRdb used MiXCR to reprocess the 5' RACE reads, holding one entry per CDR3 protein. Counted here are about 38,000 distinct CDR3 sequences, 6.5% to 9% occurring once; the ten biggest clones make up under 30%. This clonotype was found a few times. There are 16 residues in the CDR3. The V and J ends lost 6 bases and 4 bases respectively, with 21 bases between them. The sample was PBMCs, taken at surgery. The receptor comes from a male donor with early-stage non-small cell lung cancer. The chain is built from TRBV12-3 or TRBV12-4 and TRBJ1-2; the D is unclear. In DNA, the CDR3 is TGTGCCAGCAGGTTGGGTCCTAGGGAATTCGGCTATGGCTACACCTTC. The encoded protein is CASRLGPREFGYGYTF.